This TCR beta chain derives from a study of shared clonotypes between healthy human individuals. Across the whole study: Each donor contributed plates that comprised three CD4 naive, three CD4 memory, two CD8 naive and one CD8 memory.

Overall study findings and caveats: A reduction in generation probabilities was seen for non-shared clonotypes relative to those shared by all four donors. Shared clonotypes: roughly 4.7% naive CD4, roughly 3.5% naive CD8, around 2.4% memory CD4, about 0.4% memory CD8.

Per the authors' pipeline: As immunoSEQ supplied junction-only sequences (without quality scores), filtering differed. The protocol was immunoSEQ multiplex PCR, while the TCRdb copy is restricted to in-frame clones and leaves out a portion. That table furnishes V, J and clone size, whereas the DNA furnished D and trimming. This sample yields roughly 700,000 clones, of which around 90% are seen a single time; more than 30% belongs to the top ten. To note about this clone: Its antigen is unidentified.

Material: memory CD8+ T cells from PBMCs. Specified subset: CD45RO+ cells pooled with CCR7-negative TemRA cells. The TCR was taken from a man younger than 30 in good health. Some clones in this sample may be carry-over from other donors' samples.

The DNA for the CDR3 is TGTGCCAGCAGCTTAGGGTACAGGGGGCAGGGCACTGAAGCTTTCTTT. Its translation: CASSLGYRGQGTEAFF. The V and J genes are TRBV7-6 and TRBJ1-1, with TRBD1 identical over 9 bases. The V gene end was trimmed by 1 base and the J gene end by 4 bases; junction bases not matched to a gene: 7. This CDR3 is 16 amino acids long. Germline lookup yields CDR1 SGHVS and CDR2 FNYEAQ.